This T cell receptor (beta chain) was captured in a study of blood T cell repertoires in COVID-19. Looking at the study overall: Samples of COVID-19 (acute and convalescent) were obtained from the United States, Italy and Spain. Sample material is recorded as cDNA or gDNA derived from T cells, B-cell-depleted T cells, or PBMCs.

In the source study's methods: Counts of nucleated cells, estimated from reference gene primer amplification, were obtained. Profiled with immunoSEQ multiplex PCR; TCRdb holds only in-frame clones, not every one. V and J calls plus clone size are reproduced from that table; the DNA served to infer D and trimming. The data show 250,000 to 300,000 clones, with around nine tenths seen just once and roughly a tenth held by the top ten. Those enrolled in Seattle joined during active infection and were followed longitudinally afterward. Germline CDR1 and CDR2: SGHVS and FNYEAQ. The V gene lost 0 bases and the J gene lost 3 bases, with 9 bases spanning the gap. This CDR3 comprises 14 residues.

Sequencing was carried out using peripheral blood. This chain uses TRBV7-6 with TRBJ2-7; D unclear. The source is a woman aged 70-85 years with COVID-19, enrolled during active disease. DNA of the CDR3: TGTGCCAGCAGCTTAGCCCCCTCCTACTACGAGCAGTACTTC. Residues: CASSLAPSYYEQYF.